A single sample is the source of the 27 T cell receptor beta chains below, sequenced in a study of regulatory T cells in long-lasting Graves disease (dated by TCRdb to the early 2020s). Libraries were constructed by multiplex PCR. The instrument given in TCRdb is Illumina HiSeq 4000. To build TCR beta libraries, CDR3 regions were amplified by Arm-PCR using iRepertoire HTBI primers. The raw public reads went through TCRdb reprocessing: fastp at Q25, MiXCR clone calling, in-frame beta chains kept. Every entry covers one CDR3 protein and lists the most common genes and DNA from its rows. Recorded for this sample are 300,000 to 400,000 distinct CDR3 sequences; around 20% of them occurred a single time. The ten most abundant clones make up 25% to 35% of the sample. The time point label of this sample denotes: persistent/refractory GD, antithyroid drugs over 5 years with positive TRAb. For both TCR sequencing and RNA sequencing, RNA was extracted from PBMCs in TRIzol.

Source: peripheral blood mononuclear cells (PBMCs), taken when the disease was refractory, from a patient treated with antithyroid drugs. The source of these receptors is a female donor with Graves disease.

This clonotype was picked up a small number of times. The CDR3 sequence is CASSLEPGSGNTIYF. The CDR3 DNA reads as TGTGCCAGCAGTTTAGAGCCCGGGTCTGGAAACACCATATATTTT. This chain links TRBV12-3 or TRBV12-4 with TRBJ1-3, with D unclear. With 1 base removed from V and 1 base from J, the gap between germline ends came to 8 bases. The CDR3 contains 15 residues.

The sample holds many counts of this clonotype. The CDR3 protein is CASSFSATNNQPQHF. DNA for the CDR3: TGTGCCAGCAGCTTTTCGGCTACCAACAATCAGCCCCAGCATTTT. V and J are TRBV7-2 and TRBJ1-5; D remains ambiguous. Trimming stripped 3 bases from V and 3 bases from J, with 12 bases between. This CDR3 spans 15 amino acids. The germline CDR1 and CDR2 sequences are SGHTA and FQGNSA.

In its sample, this clonotype was seen many times. V and J are TRBV20-1 and TRBJ1-2; D remains unclear. The CDR3 spans 12 residues. The ends were cut back, 5 bases at V and 8 bases at J, with 15 bases in the middle. Per germline, CDR1 DFQATT and CDR2 SNEGSKA (reference sequence). The CDR3 sequence: CSALDGVGGYTF. CDR3 sequence (DNA): TGCAGTGCTCTTGACGGGGTTGGCGGCTACACCTTC.

In this sample, this clonotype turned up once. Just one base apart from a much larger clone, this may be a read error. The gene calls are TRBV29-1 and TRBJ1-5; the D is unclear. The CDR3 spans 13 residues. Per the germline V gene, CDR1 is SQVTM and CDR2 is ANQGSEA. Trimming stripped 5 bases from V and 5 bases from J, with 13 bases between. CDR3 amino acids: CSVKAPGHQPQHF. CDR3 sequence (DNA): TGCAGCGTTAAGGCGCCAGGACATCAGCCCCAGCATTTT.

This clonotype has a count of ten or more. The V gene is TRBV9, the J gene TRBJ1-6; the D is unclear. V lost 0 bases to trimming and J lost 7 bases, with 5 bases between them. The germline gives CDR1 SGDLS, CDR2 YYNGEE. The CDR3 has 13 amino acids. The CDR3 DNA is TGTGCCAGCAGCGTAGTTGGAAATTCACCCCTCCACTTT. It encodes CASSVVGNSPLHF.

This clonotype has just a few counts. This chain uses TRBV28 with TRBJ2-5, with 7 positions matching TRBD1. Unmatched junction bases numbered 17, after V lost 3 bases and J lost 4 bases. The germline V gene has CDR1 MDHEN and CDR2 SYDVKM. The CDR3 has 18 residues. CDR3 in DNA: TGTGCCAGCAGTTTCTCGTTCTTGGGACAGCGGTCGCGAGAGACCCAGTACTTC. It yields the protein CASSFSFLGQRSRETQYF.

This clonotype showed up many times. V gene TRBV10-3 combines with J gene TRBJ2-7; the match to TRBD1 covers 9 bases. This CDR3 comprises 16 residues. Germline V gene sequence: CDR1 ENHRY, CDR2 SYGVKD. Trimming cost V 4 bases and J 2 bases; bases outside gene matches: 9. The DNA for the CDR3 is TGTGCCATCAGTGGGTTACAGGGGGCGCAAACCTACGAGCAGTACTTC. This translates into CAISGLQGAQTYEQYF.

This clonotype appeared many times. The chain is built from TRBV7-2 and TRBJ1-6; D gene unclear. Trimming shortened V by 4 bases and J by 9 bases, and 19 bases separated the two germline ends. Germline V gene lookup returns CDR1 SGHTA and CDR2 FQGNSA. The CDR3 contains 16 residues. The CDR3: CASSSPGRGVGSPLHF. For the CDR3, the DNA is TGTGCCAGCAGCTCTCCTGGACGGGGAGTAGGTTCACCCCTCCACTTT.

CDR3 residues: CASGRGPTGELFF. CDR3 DNA: TGTGCCAGCGGGAGGGGGCCCACCGGGGAGCTGTTTTTT. The J gene is TRBJ2-2, the V gene TRBV9; D possibly uses TRBD1 or TRBD2 (7 bases each). This CDR3 has 13 residues. The germline CDR1 and CDR2 sequences are SGDLS and YYNGEE. Deletions cut 7 bases from V and 4 bases from J, with 11 bases between. The variable domain in full, completed from reference TRBV9 and TRBJ2-2, reads DSGVTQTPKHLITATGQRVTLRCSPRSGDLSVYWYQQSLDQGLQFLIQYYNGEERAKGNILERFSAQQFPDLHSELNLSSLELGDSALYFCASGRGPTGELFFGEGSRLTVL.

The rearrangement uses TRBV28 and TRBJ1-6; D gene ambiguous. This CDR3 contains 14 residues. Trimming removed 3 bases from V and 8 bases from J, with 11 bases in between. Germline V gives CDR1 MDHEN, CDR2 SYDVKM. The CDR3 DNA is TGTGCCAGCAGTTTTGAAGCCCTATATTCACCCCTCCACTTT. Protein product: CASSFEALYSPLHF.

This clonotype has only a few counts. The chain combines TRBV13 with TRBJ1-2; 8 bases are shared with TRBD1. Germline values: CDR1 PRHDT, CDR2 FYEKMQ (reference sequence). Trimming at V came to 8 bases and at J to 4 bases, leaving 15 bases not matched to a gene. The CDR3 has 16 residues. The CDR3 sequence: CASPSYGQGVSYGYTF. CDR3 coding DNA: TGTGCCAGCCCCTCCTATGGACAGGGAGTTTCCTATGGCTACACCTTC.

The sample holds a few counts of this clonotype. A much larger clone lies a single base off, so this may be a read error. The chain couples TRBV20-1 to TRBJ1-4; D perhaps matches TRBD1 (5 bases). The CDR3 length is 12 residues. Germline values: CDR1 DFQATT, CDR2 SNEGSKA (reference sequence). The CDR3 here is CGAKGPREKLFF. Written as DNA, the CDR3 is TGCGGTGCTAAGGGGCCCAGGGAAAAACTGTTTTTT.

Here the CDR3 reads CASRLGTGNYGYTF. In DNA form, the CDR3 reads TGTGCCAGCAGGCTCGGGACAGGGAACTATGGCTACACCTTC. The rearrangement joins TRBV12-3 or TRBV12-4 to TRBJ1-2; 9 bases match TRBD1. This CDR3 contains 14 residues. After removal of 6 bases from V and 2 bases from J, the junction contained 4 bases not matched to a gene.

The chain couples TRBV5-1 to TRBJ2-2, with D perhaps matching TRBD2 (6 bases). V lost 2 bases, J lost 7 bases, and 24 bases lay in between. Germline V gives CDR1 SGHRS, CDR2 YFSETQ. This CDR3 is 18 amino acids long. CDR3 loop: CASSFPQGGVAVVGELFF. As DNA, the CDR3 is TGCGCCAGCAGCTTCCCCCAGGGAGGAGTAGCGGTTGTCGGGGAGCTGTTTTTT.

At least ten counts were recorded for this clonotype. V is TRBV6-5 and J is TRBJ2-7; TRBD2 matches 8 bases. This CDR3 contains 15 residues. The J segment lost 2 bases and the V segment lost 0 bases, leaving 3 bases of the junction unmatched. Germline CDR1 MNHEY, CDR2 SVGAGI. DNA of the CDR3: TGTGCCAGCAGTTACTCGGGCGGGGGGACCTACGAGCAGTACTTC. It translates to CASSYSGGGTYEQYF.

This clonotype was counted many times. The chain uses TRBV28 and TRBJ1-5, with D possibly matching TRBD1 (6 bases). Germline V lookup: CDR1 MDHEN, CDR2 SYDVKM. The CDR3 covers 15 residues. Trimming stripped 6 bases from V and 6 bases from J, with 18 bases between. The CDR3 loop is CASSPVGGWGQPQHF. As DNA, the CDR3 is TGTGCCAGCAGCCCGGTGGGGGGCTGGGGTCAGCCCCAGCATTTT.

This clonotype was counted many times. V is TRBV28 and J is TRBJ1-5; D is ambiguous. This CDR3 spans 14 amino acids. Trimming pared 6 bases from V and 1 base from J, leaving 10 bases between. Germline values: CDR1 MDHEN, CDR2 SYDVKM. The CDR3 region is CASRSAGSNQPQHF. The CDR3 coding sequence is TGTGCCAGCAGATCCGCGGGGAGCAATCAGCCCCAGCATTTT. Based on the CDR3 plus reference TRBV28 and TRBJ1-5, the full variable domain is DVKVTQSSRYLVKRTGEKVFLECVQDMDHENMFWYRQDPGLGLRLIYFSYDVKMKEKGDIPEGYSVSREKKERFSLILESASTNQTSMYLCASRSAGSNQPQHFGDGTRLSIL.

This clonotype occurred many times. The rearrangement uses TRBV5-1 and TRBJ2-7, with a weak D call TRBD2 (5 bases). This CDR3 contains 15 residues. Looked up from germline, CDR1 is SGHRS and CDR2 is YFSETQ. Trimming removed 0 bases from V and 2 bases from J, with 12 bases in between. CDR3: CASSLDWGEAYEQYF. The DNA of the CDR3 is TGCGCCAGCAGCTTGGACTGGGGAGAGGCCTACGAGCAGTACTTC.

This chain uses TRBV5-1 with TRBJ1-5; perhaps TRBD1 as D (5 bases). V dropped 0 bases and J dropped 3 bases, with 16 bases sitting between them. This CDR3 region has 17 residues. Germline V gene lookup returns CDR1 SGHRS and CDR2 YFSETQ. In DNA form, the CDR3 reads TGCGCCAGCAGCTTGGGGCCCGGGGCGGCAATCAATCAGCCCCAGCATTTT. This encodes CASSLGPGAAINQPQHF.

This clonotype has a handful of counts. CDR3 bases: TGTGCCAGCAGCTTAGACGATAATTCACCCCTCCACTTT. As protein: CASSLDDNSPLHF. This chain links TRBV7-2 with TRBJ1-6; D gene uncertain. V lost 1 base and J lost 5, with 3 bases in between. The germline V gene has CDR1 SGHTA and CDR2 FQGNSA. CDR3 size: 13 residues.

In regard to this clonotype: It is unclear where the CDR3 begins or ends on the DNA, so no DNA is shown, and the CDR3 is as TCRdb lists it. This chain joins TRBV27 and TRBJ2-5; the table gives TRBD1 as D, unverified against the DNA. The length of the CDR3 is 15 amino acids, counting both ends. Germline CDR1 reads MNHEY; CDR2 reads SMNVEV (reference sequence). The CDR3 protein is CASSLSAVLGEAQYF.

This clonotype was seen a few times. This chain connects TRBV3-1 to TRBJ1-5; a possible D gene is TRBD1 (5 bases). Between the trimmed V and J ends, which lost 1 base and 7 bases, there was a span of 11 bases. In germline, CDR1 is LGHDT, CDR2 YNNKEL (reference sequence). The length of the CDR3 is 14 residues. The CDR3 DNA reads as TGTGCCAGCAGCCAAGCGGGGGTTGAGCAGCCCCAGCATTTT. It yields the protein CASSQAGVEQPQHF.

The chain employs TRBV7-9 and TRBJ1-4, with 8 bases matching TRBD1. V lost 3 bases, J lost 3 bases, and 3 bases stayed unmatched. The CDR3 has 15 residues. Germline V gene lookup returns CDR1 SEHNR and CDR2 FQNEAQ (reference sequence). For the CDR3, the DNA is TGTGCCAGCAGCTTCAGGACAGGGTCTAATGAAAAACTGTTTTTT. It codes for CASSFRTGSNEKLFF. Using reference TRBV7-9 and TRBJ1-4 for the parts outside the CDR3, the full variable domain is DTGVSQNPRHKITKRGQNVTFRCDPISEHNRLYWYRQTLGQGPEFLTYFQNEAQLEKSRLLSDRFSAERPKGSFSTLEIQRTEQGDSAMYLCASSFRTGSNEKLFFGSGTQLSVL.

The sample holds many counts of this clonotype. This chain uses TRBV7-2 with TRBJ2-7, with a tentative D call TRBD2 (6 bases). This CDR3 is 15 amino acids long. Germline CDR1 and CDR2: SGHTA and FQGNSA. Trimming left V 5 bases short and J 4 bases short, with 18 bases between. The CDR3 nucleotides are TGTGCCAGCAGCCTCGGGGATGGGGGACTTTACGAGCAGTACTTC. This codes for CASSLGDGGLYEQYF.

The chain is built from TRBV20-1 and TRBJ2-2, with a weak D call TRBD2 (5 bases). Germline CDR1 reads DFQATT; CDR2 reads SNEGSKA (reference sequence). V shed 1 base and J shed 5 bases, with 5 bases lying between them. The CDR3 contains 12 residues. The CDR3 DNA follows: TGCAGTGCTAGAGGAGGGACCGGGGAGCTGTTTTTT. It specifies CSARGGTGELFF.

The V gene is TRBV5-5, the J gene TRBJ2-7; D is uncertain. Germline assignment: CDR1 SGHKS and CDR2 YYEKEE (reference sequence). V lost 4 bases to trimming and J lost 1 base, with 15 bases between them. CDR3 length: 15 residues. CDR3 sequence reads: CASSAFLRSSYEQYF. CDR3 sequence (DNA): TGTGCCAGCAGCGCCTTTCTTCGGTCTTCCTACGAGCAGTACTTC.

This clonotype was recorded many times. An end of the junction does not agree with germline; a read error may underlie this. The V gene is TRBV5-5, the J gene TRBJ2-5, with 7 bases matching TRBD2. This CDR3 spans 15 amino acids. CDR1 SGHKS and CDR2 YYEKEE come from the germline V gene (reference sequence). CDR3 bases: TGTGCCAGCAGCGTAGCCGCGGGGGACCATGAGACCCAGTACTTC. Its protein is CASSVAAGDHETQYF.